This TCR beta chain was captured in a study of cytomegalovirus exposure and HLA in healthy donors. Primers included in the PCR were 60 Vbeta and 13 Jbeta primers. TCRdb's copy holds only in-frame clones and misses some; the assay was immunoSEQ multiplex PCR. The sample shows under 200,000 clones, 12% of them seen only once. General study findings and limits: An analysis done earlier found most TCR beta V segments productive about 87% or about 30% of the time. It was about 150 TCR beta chains that were listed as cytomegalovirus-associated. In a later analysis, most CMV-associated TCR beta chains appeared HLA-restricted.

Germline-derived CDR1 and CDR2 are SNHLY and FYNNEI. CDR3 size: 14 residues. The V gene lost 6 bases and the J gene lost 4 bases, with 13 bases spanning the gap. Donors had nominal health at sampling but likely had unrecorded immune exposures. To note about this clone: Its antigen is unidentified.

The chain links TRBV2 to TRBJ1-5; D possibly corresponds to TRBD1 (6 bases). The receptor was derived from a man aged 45-60 years in good health and CMV-seropositive. The source material was PBMCs. The CDR3 DNA follows: TGTGCCAGCAGGGCAGGGGCTCCTAATCAGCCCCAGCATTTT. This codes for CASRAGAPNQPQHF. The full variable domain, in which reference TRBV2 and TRBJ1-5 provide the parts outside the CDR3, is EPEVTQTPSHQVTQMGQEVILRCVPISNHLYFYWYRQILGQKVEFLVSFYNNEISEKSEIFDDQFSVERPDGSNFTLKIRSTKLEDSAMYFCASRAGAPNQPQHFGDGTRLSIL.